A selection of T cell receptor beta chains follows, all from one sample in a study of T cell responses to AZD1222 COVID-19 vaccine. The protocol was immunoSEQ multiplex PCR, while the TCRdb copy is restricted to in-frame clones and leaves out a portion. Here the sample spans over 120,000 clones, 75% to 90% being singletons. The sample was peripheral blood, taken on day 0 of AZD1222 vaccination. These receptors were taken from an adult in good health. Both conserved end residues are part of each CDR3. D genes are given only for firm matches. Expanded clones get a size class; other rows say once, few or many, or leave the size out.

d_gene	abundance	j_gene	v_gene	CDR3nt	CDR3aa
-	-	TRBJ1-3	TRBV7-2	TGTGCCTGGGACTCTGGAAACACCATATATTTT	CAWDSGNTIYF
-	-	TRBJ2-5	TRBV7-9	TGTGCCAGCAGCATAACCTTGTATCGTAACAGACAAGAGACCCAGTACTTC	CASSITLYRNRQETQYF
TRBD2	once	TRBJ2-5	TRBV13	TGTGCCAGCAGCGGACTAGAGGAGACCCAGTACTTC	CASSGLEETQYF
TRBD1	few	TRBJ2-7	TRBV9	TGTGCCAGCAGCGTTGATCCGGGACAGGGATACTACGAGCAGTACTTC	CASSVDPGQGYYEQYF
-	-	TRBJ2-7	TRBV5-1	TGCGCCAGCAGCCAAGGGACCATCAGCTCCTACGAGCAGTACTTC	CASSQGTISSYEQYF
TRBD2	-	TRBJ2-2	TRBV9	TGTGCCAGCAGCGTAGAGCGGGAGTTCGGCGGGGAGCTGTTTTTT	CASSVEREFGGELFF
-	-	TRBJ2-5	TRBV11-2	TGTGCCAGCAGCCCTTCCCTGGCAGTTCAAGAGACCCAGTACTTC	CASSPSLAVQETQYF
-	-	TRBJ1-5	TRBV27	TGTGCCAGCAGTTTATCCCGGGGGGGGCCCCAGCATTTT	CASSLSRGGPQHF
-	-	TRBJ2-3	TRBV7-9	TGTGCCAGCAGCCCCAGTTGGGTCGGGGATACGCAGTATTTT	CASSPSWVGDTQYF
-	-	TRBJ2-1	TRBV15	TGTGCCACCAGAAGAGGGGACGGGAGTTACAATGAGCAGTTCTTC	CATRRGDGSYNEQFF
-	-	TRBJ1-2	TRBV10-3	TGTGCCATCAGTGACGAGGGGCCCTTAGGGGGCTACACCTTC	CAISDEGPLGGYTF
TRBD2	-	TRBJ2-1	TRBV11-3	TGTGCCAGCAGCCCCGGGACTAGCGCGTACAATGAGCAGTTCTTC	CASSPGTSAYNEQFF
-	-	TRBJ1-5	TRBV6-5	TGTGCCAGCCGAGGGGGAAAGGTTAGTCAGCCCCAGCATTTT	CASRGGKVSQPQHF
TRBD2	-	TRBJ2-3	TRBV28	TGTGCCAGCAGTCTCCAACTAGCGGGGGCCCGCACAGATACGCAGTATTTT	CASSLQLAGARTDTQYF
-	-	TRBJ2-1	TRBV5-6	TGTGCCAGCAGCTCGGGACGGCCCAATGAGCAGTTCTTC	CASSSGRPNEQFF
TRBD1	-	TRBJ1-1	TRBV7-9	TGTGCCAGCAGCTCAGCCCCGACAGGGGGCAAAACTGAAGCTTTCTTT	CASSSAPTGGKTEAFF
-	once	TRBJ2-1	TRBV13	TGTGCCAGCAGCTGGACCCAGACTTTACAAGCCGGGGATGAGCAGTTCTTC	CASSWTQTLQAGDEQFF
-	-	TRBJ1-5	TRBV4-1	TGCGCCAGCAGCCAAGAAGGATGGCAGTTAAATCAGCCCCAGCATTTT	CASSQEGWQLNQPQHF
-	-	TRBJ1-3	TRBV11-2	TGTGCCAGCAGCTCCTCAAGGTCTGGAAACACCATATATTTT	CASSSSRSGNTIYF
TRBD1	once	TRBJ1-3	TRBV7-9	TGTGCCAGCAGCACCCTCGAGGGACAGGGCTCTGGAAACACCATATATTTT	CASSTLEGQGSGNTIYF
TRBD2	-	TRBJ2-2	TRBV3-1/TRBV3-2	TGTGCCAGTCGCAGGAAGGGACTAGCGGGAGGAGGCGACACCGGGGAGCTGTTTTTT	CASRRKGLAGGGDTGELFF
-	-	TRBJ2-5	TRBV13	TGTGCCAGCAGCTTAGGCCGGGGCAGGGCCCAAGAGACCCAGTACTTC	CASSLGRGRAQETQYF
TRBD1	-	TRBJ1-3	TRBV28	TGTGCCAGCAGGGGGACAGCTTATGACACCATATATTTT	CASRGTAYDTIYF
TRBD2	once	TRBJ2-7	TRBV11-2	TGTGCCAGCAGCTTAGGACTAGCGAGATCCTACGAGCAGTACTTC	CASSLGLARSYEQYF
-	-	TRBJ1-2	TRBV30	TGTGCCTGGACCGGACAGAGCCTTAATGGCTACACCTTC	CAWTGQSLNGYTF
-	few	TRBJ1-4	TRBV4-2	TGTGCCAGCAGCCAAGAGGTGGGATTTACTAATGAAAAACTGTTTTTT	CASSQEVGFTNEKLFF
TRBD2	-	TRBJ2-2	TRBV30	TGTGCCTGGGACTCCGGGACTAGCGGCACCGGGGAGCTGTTTTTT	CAWDSGTSGTGELFF
-	-	TRBJ1-1	TRBV28	TGTGCCAGCAGTTTATTATTCGCCTCGGTCCTAAAGGGAATGAACACTGAAGCTTTCTTT	CASSLLFASVLKGMNTEAFF
-	-	TRBJ1-1	TRBV5-1	TGCGCCAGCAGCTTACGCATCCCGAACACTGAAGCTTTCTTT	CASSLRIPNTEAFF
TRBD1	-	TRBJ1-4	TRBV4-1	TGCGCCAGCAGCCAACCGACAGGGGGTTCAAAAGAAAAACTGTTTTTT	CASSQPTGGSKEKLFF
-	-	TRBJ1-5	TRBV30	TGTGCCTGGAGTGCGGGAGGGGGTCAGCCCCAGCATTTT	CAWSAGGGQPQHF
TRBD1	-	TRBJ2-3	TRBV28	TGTGCCAGCAGCTTCCGAACAGGGGTAGATACGCAGTATTTT	CASSFRTGVDTQYF
TRBD1	-	TRBJ1-3	TRBV7-9	TGTGCCAGCAGCCCGACCGGGACAGGAGTATTCTCTGGAAACACCATATATTTT	CASSPTGTGVFSGNTIYF
-	-	TRBJ1-3	TRBV9	TGTGCCAGCAGCCACGTTGGGGGCCCTGGAAACACCATATATTTT	CASSHVGGPGNTIYF
TRBD1	few	TRBJ1-5	TRBV19	TGTGCCAGTACCTCATCCAGGGGAGGGGGCCAGCCCCAGCATTTT	CASTSSRGGGQPQHF